The source of this TCR beta chain is a study of CD8+ T cells in alopecia areata. Study findings and constraints: An increase in clonality over normal scalp was evident in lesional scalp, especially alopecia totalis/universalis. With tofacitinib ongoing, many expanded lesional clones persisted in both scalp and blood. Scalp clonality dropped significantly under tofacitinib, as did expanded CD8+ top-100 clones.

Treatment given: oral pan-JAK inhibitor, 5-10 mg twice daily. Germline V CDR1 and CDR2: MNHEY, SVGAGI. This CDR3 has 14 amino acids. Trimming took off 0 bases at V and 1 base at J, with 6 bases between the two ends. A few counts support this clone. Antigen specificity is unknown. Sequencing templates came from extracted RNA that was reverse transcribed into cDNA. Here immunoSEQ multiplex PCR was the method, and the copy in TCRdb shows in-frame clones only, minus some. The sample lists some 110,000 clones; roughly 63% were seen once. Sequencing was performed on CD8+ T cells sorted from blood, taken at week 4, from a patient treated with tofacitinib. The V and J genes are TRBV6-5 and TRBJ2-5; possibly TRBD1 for D (6 bases). The source of this sequence is a human donor with alopecia areata. This CDR3 is CASSYSTGQETQYF. CDR3 bases: TGTGCCAGCAGTTACTCGACAGGCCAAGAGACCCAGTACTTC.